Below are 13 T cell receptor beta chains sequenced from a single sample in a study of blood T cell repertoires in COVID-19. The assay was immunoSEQ multiplex PCR, and TCRdb's table has in-frame clones only and misses some. Among approximately 120,000 clones, roughly 92% were seen once, and the ten largest hold around 1.9%. Sequenced input: peripheral blood. The receptors derive from a man aged 45-65 years with COVID-19, enrolled during active disease.

This chain uses TRBV4-1 with TRBJ1-2; no definite D call. V lost 0 bases, J lost 5 bases, and 22 bases lay in between. CDR1 is MGHRA and CDR2 is YSYEKL in the germline V gene. The CDR3 spans 18 residues. The CDR3: CASSQDEVLLSVVYGYTF. CDR3 bases: TGCGCCAGCAGCCAAGACGAGGTGCTCTTGTCCGTGGTTTATGGCTACACCTTC.

The chain combines TRBV7-9 with TRBJ1-2, with 11 bases fitting TRBD1. The CDR3 runs to 16 residues. CDR1 is SEHNR, CDR2 FQNEAQ, per germline (reference sequence). V trimming: 1 base; J trimming: 3 bases; junction bases outside the gene matches: 4. This chain's CDR3 is CASSLEWTGGHYGYTF. The CDR3 bases are TGTGCCAGCAGCTTAGAGTGGACAGGGGGCCACTATGGCTACACCTTC.

The chain has TRBV24-1 and TRBJ2-5; 10 nucleotides align to TRBD2. CDR1 and CDR2 from the germline V gene are KGHDR and SFDVKD. V shed 6 bases, J shed 4 bases, and the junction held 7 bases outside the gene matches. This CDR3 is built from 15 residues. CDR3 sequence: CATSNPSGSGETQYF. The CDR3 region has the DNA TGTGCCACCAGTAACCCTAGCGGGAGTGGAGAGACCCAGTACTTC.

This clone was picked up one time. The chain links TRBV28 to TRBJ2-3; 11 bases line up with TRBD2. The junction had 4 bases not matched to a gene; V was cut back by 5 bases and J by 3 bases. Germline V gene lookup returns CDR1 MDHEN and CDR2 SYDVKM. This CDR3 spans 15 amino acids. CDR3 nucleotides: TGTGCCAGCAGTATTCGGACTAGCGGGACAGATACGCAGTATTTT. This translates into CASSIRTSGTDTQYF.

The V and J genes are TRBV4-3 and TRBJ2-3; 9 bases match TRBD2. The CDR3 runs 19 residues. The germline CDR1 and CDR2 sequences are LGHNA and YSLEER. Trimming at V came to 1 base and at J to 6 bases, leaving 17 bases not matched to a gene. The CDR3 loop is CASSQALAGTGTPGDTQYF. DNA for the CDR3: TGCGCCAGCAGCCAAGCTCTAGCGGGAACTGGGACACCTGGGGATACGCAGTATTTT.

The J gene is TRBJ2-6, the V gene TRBV5-5; D is unresolved. This CDR3 has 15 amino acids. The V gene lost 4 bases and the J gene lost 4 bases, with 12 bases spanning the gap. Germline-derived CDR1 and CDR2 are SGHKS and YYEKEE (reference sequence). The CDR3 loop is CASSIQVAGANVLTF. The CDR3 DNA is TGTGCCAGCAGCATCCAGGTGGCAGGGGCCAACGTCCTGACTTTC.

V and J are TRBV30 and TRBJ1-5; 10 bases match TRBD1. The CDR3 runs 13 residues. Losses at the gene ends were 3 bases for V and 6 bases for J; bases not matched to a gene: 2. CDR1 and CDR2 from the germline V gene are GTSNPN and SVGIG (reference sequence). The CDR3 region is CAWRGQGSQPQHF. For the CDR3, the DNA is TGTGCCTGGAGGGGACAGGGGAGTCAGCCCCAGCATTTT. The complete variable domain, with remaining parts taken from reference TRBV30 and TRBJ1-5, reads SQTIHQWPATLVQPVGSPLSLECTVEGTSNPNLYWYRQAAGRGLQLLFYSVGIGQISSEVPQNLSASRPQDRQFILSSKKLLLSDSGFYLCAWRGQGSQPQHFGDGTRLSIL.

V is TRBV7-3 and J is TRBJ1-4, with D possibly TRBD1 on 5 matching bases. The germline gives CDR1 SGHTA, CDR2 FQGTGA. V dropped 5 bases and J dropped 3 bases, with 13 bases sitting between them. CDR3 length: 15 amino acids. The CDR3 bases are TGTGCCAGCAGCCCTATGGGGCAGCCTAATGAAAAACTGTTTTTT. The encoded protein is CASSPMGQPNEKLFF.

This clone has a single count. The V call is TRBV30, the J call TRBJ2-5; TRBD1 aligns across 7 bases. CDR1 GTSNPN and CDR2 SVGIG come from the germline V gene (reference sequence). The CDR3 runs to 15 residues. After removal of 3 bases from V and 5 bases from J, the junction contained 12 bases not matched to a gene. DNA for the CDR3: TGTGCCTGGAGCCTCGGAACAGGGGATGTGGAGACCCAGTACTTC. Protein product: CAWSLGTGDVETQYF.

This clone was observed a handful of times. The sample has other DNA sequences that encode this CDR3 too. The rearrangement uses TRBV5-1 and TRBJ2-1; D remains unclear. The CDR3 is 11 amino acids. V was cut by 0 bases and J by 9 bases, with 4 bases left in between. The germline CDR1 and CDR2 sequences are SGHRS and YFSETQ. CDR3 DNA: TGCGCCAGCAGCTTGGGAGGTGAGCAGTTCTTC. Residues: CASSLGGEQFF.

V gene TRBV9 combines with J gene TRBJ1-2; D unclear. Germline CDR1 reads SGDLS; CDR2 reads YYNGEE. The CDR3 runs to 14 residues. Trimming pared 0 bases from V and 10 bases from J, leaving 16 bases between. CDR3 residues: CASSVANSPLAYTF. The CDR3 DNA follows: TGTGCCAGCAGCGTAGCTAATTCCCCATTAGCCTACACCTTC.

The rearrangement links TRBV6-2 or TRBV6-3 to TRBJ1-6; D possibly corresponds to TRBD1 (6 bases). This CDR3 is 14 amino acids long. V gave up 4 bases and J gave up 7 bases, with 11 bases separating them. Germline CDR1 and CDR2: MNHEY and SVGEGT. The CDR3 region is CASSFLRGNSPLHF. As DNA, the CDR3 is TGTGCCAGCAGTTTTTTAAGGGGGAATTCACCCCTCCACTTT.

This chain uses TRBV9 with TRBJ1-1; TRBD1 agrees at 9 bases. Germline lookup yields CDR1 SGDLS and CDR2 YYNGEE. The CDR3 spans 14 residues. V trimming: 0 bases; J trimming: 5 bases; junction bases outside the gene matches: 2. CDR3 sequence: CASSVGGTGTEAFF. CDR3 bases: TGTGCCAGCAGCGTAGGTGGGACAGGGACTGAAGCTTTCTTT.